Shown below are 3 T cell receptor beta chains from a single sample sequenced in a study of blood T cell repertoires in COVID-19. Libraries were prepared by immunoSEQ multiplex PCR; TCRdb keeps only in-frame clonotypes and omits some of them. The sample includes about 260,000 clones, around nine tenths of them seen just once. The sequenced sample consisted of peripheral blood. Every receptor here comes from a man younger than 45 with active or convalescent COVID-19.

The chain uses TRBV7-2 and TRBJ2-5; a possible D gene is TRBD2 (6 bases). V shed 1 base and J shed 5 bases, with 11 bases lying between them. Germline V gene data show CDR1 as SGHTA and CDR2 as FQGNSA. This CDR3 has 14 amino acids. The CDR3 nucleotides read TGTGCCAGCAGCTTAGTAGGTGGGAGGGAGACCCAGTACTTC. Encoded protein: CASSLVGGRETQYF.

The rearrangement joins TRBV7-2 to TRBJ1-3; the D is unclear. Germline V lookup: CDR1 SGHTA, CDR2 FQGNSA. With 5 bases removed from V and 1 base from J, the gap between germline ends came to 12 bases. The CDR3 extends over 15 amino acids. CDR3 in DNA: TGTGCCAGCAGCCCCAGATCGGGGTCTGGAAACACCATATATTTT. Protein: CASSPRSGSGNTIYF.

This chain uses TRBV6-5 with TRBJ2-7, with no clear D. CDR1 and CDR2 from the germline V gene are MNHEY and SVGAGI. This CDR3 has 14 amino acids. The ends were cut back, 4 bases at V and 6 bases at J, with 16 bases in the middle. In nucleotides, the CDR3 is TGTGCCAGCAGTTCCCGTGGAGTTCCACGCGAGCAGTACTTC. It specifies CASSSRGVPREQYF.